These 29 T cell receptor beta chains originate from one sample sequenced in a study of shared clonotypes between healthy human individuals (dated by TCRdb to between 2020 and 2021). Library generation was performed with the immunoSEQ multiplex PCR assay. The clones in this table, taken by TCRdb from immuneACCESS, are in-frame only. Not every clone is retained; where verified, under half of the shortfall comes from an unresolved V gene, and the cause of the rest is unknown. This sample is represented by around 750,000 clones; approximately 79% of them were singletons. The top ten clonotypes cover over 1.5% of the sample. The sequencing input was memory CD4+ T cells sorted from blood. The cell subset or site label here, explained by the study, means: CD45RA-negative fraction. These receptors were obtained from a woman under 40 in good health.

This clone has more than one count but fewer than ten. The rearrangement uses TRBV19 and TRBJ1-2, with D possibly matching TRBD1 (5 bases). CDR1 is LNHDA and CDR2 is SQIVND in the germline V gene (reference sequence). Deletions cut 0 bases from V and 5 bases from J, with 7 bases between. The CDR3 extends over 13 amino acids. CDR3: CASSIDRVYGYTF. The CDR3 bases are TGTGCCAGTAGTATAGACAGGGTGTATGGCTACACCTTC.

The chain couples TRBV27 to TRBJ2-7, with 7 positions matching TRBD1. The CDR3 has 12 amino acids. Germline trimming cut 8 bases from V and 6 bases from J; bases unmatched to any gene: 7. The germline gives CDR1 MNHEY, CDR2 SMNVEV (reference sequence). For the CDR3, the DNA is TGTGCCAGCGGAATATACAGGGGCGAGCAGTACTTC. Translated: CASGIYRGEQYF.

V and J are TRBV27 and TRBJ1-1; the D gene is possibly TRBD1 (5 bases). Germline-derived CDR1 and CDR2 are MNHEY and SMNVEV (reference sequence). This CDR3 spans 14 amino acids. Trimming pared 3 bases from V and 5 bases from J, leaving 13 bases between. The CDR3 region has the DNA TGTGCCAGCAGTTTCCAGGGAGGATGGACTGAAGCTTTCTTT. Its translation: CASSFQGGWTEAFF.

The chain links TRBV5-1 to TRBJ2-7; TRBD2 matches 8 bases. Trimming took 0 bases from V and 4 from J; bases not matched to a gene: 6. Looked up from germline, CDR1 is SGHRS and CDR2 is YFSETQ. CDR3 length equals 15 residues. The CDR3 loop is CASSLVAGLVYEQYF. Written as DNA, the CDR3 is TGCGCCAGCAGCTTGGTAGCGGGGTTGGTATACGAGCAGTACTTC. Full variable domain (missing parts from reference TRBV5-1 and TRBJ2-7): KAGVTQTPRYLIKTRGQQVTLSCSPISGHRSVSWYQQTPGQGLQFLFEYFSETQRNKGNFPGRFSGRQFSNSRSEMNVSTLELGDSALYLCASSLVAGLVYEQYFGPGTRLTVT.

Turning to this clone: This clone may be a read error of a much larger clone one base away. Additional DNA sequences in this sample encode the identical CDR3. This rearrangement joins TRBV11-3 to TRBJ2-1; D may be TRBD1 or TRBD2 (5 bases each). The V gene lost 0 bases and the J gene lost 0 bases, with 6 bases spanning the gap. CDR1 SGHNT and CDR2 YENEEA come from the germline V gene. This CDR3 comprises 15 residues. Here the CDR3 reads CASSLDGTSYNEQFF. The CDR3 region has the DNA TGTGCCAGCAGCTTAGACGGGACCTCCTACAATGAGCAGTTCTTC. The variable domain in full, with the rest retrieved from reference TRBV11-3 and TRBJ2-1, is EAGVVQSPRYKIIEKKQPVAFWCNPISGHNTLYWYLQNLGQGPELLIRYENEEAVDDSQLPKDRFSAERLKGVDSTLKIQPAELGDSAVYLCASSLDGTSYNEQFFGPGTRLTVL.

The chain combines TRBV5-1 with TRBJ2-2; D may be TRBD1 (6 bases). Trimming removed 3 bases at V and 6 bases at J, with 18 bases between. The CDR3 contains 16 residues. In germline, CDR1 is SGHRS, CDR2 YFSETQ. The CDR3 DNA reads as TGCGCCAGCAGCTATAGCCGGGACAAGGTTTCCGGGGAGCTGTTTTTT. This gives the protein CASSYSRDKVSGELFF.

J is TRBJ2-1 and V is TRBV7-9; weak D call: TRBD1 (6 bases). The germline V gene encodes CDR1 SEHNR and CDR2 FQNEAQ (reference sequence). This CDR3 has 14 amino acids. V was trimmed by 5 bases and J by 4 bases, leaving 12 bases between them. Here the CDR3 reads CASSTRDTYNEQFF. The CDR3 nucleotides are TGTGCCAGCAGCACCAGGGACACTTACAATGAGCAGTTCTTC.

This clone showed up just a few times. CDR3 sequence reads: CASSPSGTLNYGYTF. The CDR3 nucleotides read TGTGCCAGCAGCCCTTCCGGGACGCTGAACTATGGCTACACCTTC. The chain couples TRBV7-6 to TRBJ1-2, with D possibly matching TRBD1 (5 bases). This CDR3 contains 15 residues. Germline CDR1 reads SGHVS; CDR2 reads FNYEAQ. The V and J ends lost 5 bases and 2 bases respectively, with 15 bases between them.

The rearrangement links TRBV6-1 to TRBJ1-3, with a tentative D call TRBD1 (5 bases). The V end lost 6 bases, the J end lost 0 bases, and 9 bases lay between the germline ends. Germline loops: CDR1 MNHNS, CDR2 SASEGT. The CDR3 extends over 14 amino acids. CDR3 amino acids: CASRDTLSGNTIYF. DNA of the CDR3: TGTGCCAGCAGGGACACCCTCTCTGGAAACACCATATATTTT.

The chain is built from TRBV19 and TRBJ2-3, with D hard to call. Per germline, CDR1 LNHDA and CDR2 SQIVND (reference sequence). V was clipped by 5 bases and J by 4 bases, with 10 bases between them. The CDR3 has 13 amino acids. The chain's CDR3 is CASSLGQADTQYF. The CDR3 DNA sequence: TGTGCCAGTAGTTTGGGCCAGGCAGATACGCAGTATTTT.

The chain has TRBV13 and TRBJ2-1; D gene ambiguous. V was cut by 4 bases and J by 7 bases, with 14 bases left in between. The CDR3 has 14 residues. Germline V gene sequence: CDR1 PRHDT, CDR2 FYEKMQ (reference sequence). CDR3 residues: CASSWVETSNEQFF. The CDR3 region has the DNA TGTGCCAGCAGCTGGGTAGAAACCTCGAATGAGCAGTTCTTC.

The chain recombines TRBV4-1 with TRBJ2-7, with D perhaps TRBD1 (5 bases). CDR3 size: 15 residues. Germline values: CDR1 MGHRA, CDR2 YSYEKL. V lost 0 bases and J lost 4, with 13 bases in between. For the CDR3, the DNA is TGCGCCAGCAGCCAAGAGAGATGGGGCCCGTACGAGCAGTACTTC. Its translation: CASSQERWGPYEQYF.

This clone was picked up a small number of times. This rearrangement joins TRBV4-1 to TRBJ2-2; D gene uncertain. CDR3 length: 15 residues. The V and J ends lost 0 bases and 4 bases respectively, with 9 bases between them. Germline values: CDR1 MGHRA, CDR2 YSYEKL. Here the CDR3 DNA reads TGCGCCAGCAGCCAAGATCAGACAATCACCGGGGAGCTGTTTTTT. It codes for CASSQDQTITGELFF.

The V call is TRBV5-1, the J call TRBJ2-3; D may be TRBD1 or TRBD2 (5 bases each). V lost 7 bases and J 2 bases, leaving 14 bases between the germline ends. This CDR3 is built from 14 residues. Germline-derived CDR1 and CDR2 are SGHRS and YFSETQ. The CDR3 protein is CASGGRLFTDTQYF. CDR3 DNA: TGCGCCAGCGGGGGAAGGTTGTTCACAGATACGCAGTATTTT.

The table lists this clone with a few counts. This sequence joins TRBV5-1 and TRBJ1-4; maybe TRBD1 (5 bases). The CDR3 runs 15 residues. Germline V lookup: CDR1 SGHRS, CDR2 YFSETQ. The ends were cut back, 9 bases at V and 0 bases at J, with 15 bases in the middle. The CDR3 reads CATRPGPATNEKLFF. CDR3 nucleotides: TGCGCCACCCGCCCAGGGCCTGCAACTAATGAAAAACTGTTTTTT.

The chain joins TRBV10-2 to TRBJ2-7, with unresolved D. V lost 8 bases to trimming and J lost 2 bases, with 10 bases between them. The germline gives CDR1 WSHSY, CDR2 SAAADI. CDR3 length: 12 amino acids. The CDR3 sequence: CASLTLTYEQYF. CDR3 coding DNA: TGCGCCAGCTTGACCTTAACCTACGAGCAGTACTTC.

This clone was picked up one time. V is TRBV7-9 and J is TRBJ2-3, with TRBD1 identical over 7 bases. V shed 6 bases, J shed 2 bases, and the junction held 11 bases outside the gene matches. The CDR3 is made up of 16 amino acids. Germline lookup yields CDR1 SEHNR and CDR2 FQNEAQ (reference sequence). The CDR3 nucleotides read TGTGCCAGCAGTCCGACAGGGATATATAACACAGATACGCAGTATTTT. Translated, it gives CASSPTGIYNTDTQYF.

The V and J genes are TRBV7-6 and TRBJ2-3; 8 bases are a match to TRBD2. There are 18 residues in the CDR3. Germline assignment: CDR1 SGHVS and CDR2 FNYEAQ. Trimming removed 1 base from V and 8 bases from J; junction bases left unmatched: 17. CDR3 coding DNA: TGTGCCAGCAGCTTAGAGGGACTAGGTACGGGCCGGGGCGGTACGCAGTATTTT. Encoded protein: CASSLEGLGTGRGGTQYF.

This clone has a count of ten or more. The sample carries other DNA sequences with the same CDR3. This chain uses TRBV5-1 with TRBJ1-5; D gene ambiguous. The V gene's germline CDR1 is SGHRS and CDR2 YFSETQ. The CDR3 consists of 14 residues. Trimming pared 0 bases from V and 1 base from J, leaving 5 bases between. This chain's CDR3 is CASSLDGSNQPQHF. The DNA of the CDR3 is TGCGCCAGCAGCTTGGACGGGAGCAATCAGCCCCAGCATTTT.

This clone was found once. The chain's CDR3 is CASSFWTSMGGFQPQHF. The CDR3 DNA follows: TGTGCCAGCAGTTTCTGGACATCCATGGGCGGTTTTCAGCCCCAGCATTTT. The chain couples TRBV28 to TRBJ1-5, with D possibly TRBD1 on 5 matching bases. Germline V gives CDR1 MDHEN, CDR2 SYDVKM. The V end was cut by 3 bases, the J end by 6 bases, with 21 bases between. The CDR3 covers 17 residues.

This chain links TRBV28 with TRBJ1-2; TRBD1 is a possible D gene (5 bases). The CDR3 extends over 14 amino acids. CDR1 is MDHEN and CDR2 is SYDVKM in the germline V gene. The V end was cut by 6 bases, the J end by 0 bases, with 11 bases between. In nucleotides, the CDR3 is TGTGCCAGCAGCTCAGGGTCCGCTAACTATGGCTACACCTTC. Its protein product is CASSSGSANYGYTF.

The chain carries TRBV29-1 and TRBJ2-5; D might be TRBD1 (6 bases). The V and J ends lost 2 bases and 5 bases respectively, with 9 bases between them. Germline V gene data show CDR1 as SQVTM and CDR2 as ANQGSEA. The CDR3 contains 12 residues. Here the CDR3 DNA reads TGCAGCGTTGAACGAACAGGGGAGACCCAGTACTTC. It specifies CSVERTGETQYF. The entire variable domain, with the rest obtained from reference TRBV29-1 and TRBJ2-5, is as follows: SAVISQKPSRDICQRGTSLTIQCQVDSQVTMMFWYRQQPGQSLTLIATANQGSEATYESGFVIDKFPISRPNLTFSTLTVSNMSPEDSSIYLCSVERTGETQYFGPGTRLLVL.

The CDR3 region is CAYSPQGADTQYF. CDR3 DNA sequence: TGTGCCTACTCACCGCAGGGAGCAGATACGCAGTATTTT. V usage is TRBV30 and J usage is TRBJ2-3; D may match TRBD1 or TRBD2 (5 bases each). Germline V gives CDR1 GTSNPN, CDR2 SVGIG (reference sequence). This CDR3 comprises 13 residues. V shed 7 bases and J shed 4 bases, with 15 bases lying between them.

This clone was counted many times. The chain joins TRBV5-1 to TRBJ2-3; 10 positions match TRBD2. The CDR3 contains 17 residues. Trimming took 5 bases from V and 0 from J; bases not matched to a gene: 9. In germline, CDR1 is SGHRS, CDR2 YFSETQ. The CDR3: CASRLAGSGTSTDTQYF. As DNA, the CDR3 is TGCGCCAGCAGACTAGCGGGATCGGGGACTAGCACAGATACGCAGTATTTT. The full variable domain, rest sourced from reference TRBV5-1 and TRBJ2-3, is KAGVTQTPRYLIKTRGQQVTLSCSPISGHRSVSWYQQTPGQGLQFLFEYFSETQRNKGNFPGRFSGRQFSNSRSEMNVSTLELGDSALYLCASRLAGSGTSTDTQYFGPGTRLTVL.

The gene calls are TRBV18 and TRBJ2-7, with a possible D match to TRBD1 (6 bases). Germline-derived CDR1 and CDR2 are KGHSH and LQKENI. This CDR3 is 15 amino acids long. The V gene lost 2 bases and the J gene lost 2 bases, with 13 bases spanning the gap. The CDR3 reads CASSPSGTTPYEQYF. CDR3 in DNA: TGTGCCAGCTCACCATCCGGGACAACTCCCTACGAGCAGTACTTC.

This sequence joins TRBV30 and TRBJ2-3, with TRBD2 matching over 11 bases. V shed 3 bases and J 1 base; nucleotides not matched to a gene: 6. The CDR3 runs 16 residues. CDR1 and CDR2 (germline): GTSNPN, SVGIG (reference sequence). The CDR3 spells CAWSLTSGGRTDTQYF. CDR3 coding DNA: TGTGCCTGGAGCCTCACTAGCGGGGGCCGCACAGATACGCAGTATTTT.

This clone was recorded only once. The V call is TRBV9, the J call TRBJ2-1; 12 bases align to TRBD2. The CDR3 length is 18 residues. V lost 4 bases and J lost 1; bases outside the gene matches: 9. Germline V lookup: CDR1 SGDLS, CDR2 YYNGEE. The CDR3 sequence: CASSSMTSGRGSYNEQFF. The CDR3 region has the DNA TGTGCCAGCAGCTCCATGACTAGCGGGAGAGGGTCCTACAATGAGCAGTTCTTC. The whole variable domain, remainder taken from reference TRBV9 and TRBJ2-1, is DSGVTQTPKHLITATGQRVTLRCSPRSGDLSVYWYQQSLDQGLQFLIQYYNGEERAKGNILERFSAQQFPDLHSELNLSSLELGDSALYFCASSSMTSGRGSYNEQFFGPGTRLTVL.

The gene calls are TRBV19 and TRBJ2-1; possibly TRBD1 for D (6 bases). Trimming removed 1 base at V and 2 bases at J, with 9 bases between. The CDR3 totals 15 residues. Per the germline V gene, CDR1 is LNHDA and CDR2 is SQIVND (reference sequence). The CDR3 region is CASSIGRTAYNEQFF. The CDR3 nucleotides read TGTGCCAGTAGTATAGGACGGACAGCCTACAATGAGCAGTTCTTC.

The chain combines TRBV6-1 with TRBJ2-2; perhaps TRBD2 as D (6 bases). This CDR3 contains 15 residues. Trimming removed 2 bases at V and 1 base at J, with 8 bases between. CDR1 is MNHNS and CDR2 is SASEGT in the germline V gene. Here the CDR3 reads CASSEPGGNTGELFF. CDR3 nucleotides: TGTGCCAGCAGTGAACCCGGGGGGAACACCGGGGAGCTGTTTTTT.